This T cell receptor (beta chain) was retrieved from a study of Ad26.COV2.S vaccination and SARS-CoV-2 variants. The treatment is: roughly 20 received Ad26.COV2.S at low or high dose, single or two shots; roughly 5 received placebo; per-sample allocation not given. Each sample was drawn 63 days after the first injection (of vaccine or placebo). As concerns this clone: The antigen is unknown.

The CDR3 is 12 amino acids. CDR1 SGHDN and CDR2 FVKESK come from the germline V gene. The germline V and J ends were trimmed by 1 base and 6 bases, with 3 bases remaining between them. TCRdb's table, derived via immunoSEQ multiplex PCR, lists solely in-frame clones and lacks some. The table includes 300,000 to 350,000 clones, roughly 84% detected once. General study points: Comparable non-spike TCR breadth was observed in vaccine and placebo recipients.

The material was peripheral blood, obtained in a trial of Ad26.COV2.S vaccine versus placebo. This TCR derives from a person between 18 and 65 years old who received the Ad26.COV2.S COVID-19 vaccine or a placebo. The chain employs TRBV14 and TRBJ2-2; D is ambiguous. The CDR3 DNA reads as TGTGCCAGCAGCCAAGGGGCCGGGGAGCTGTTTTTT. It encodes CASSQGAGELFF.